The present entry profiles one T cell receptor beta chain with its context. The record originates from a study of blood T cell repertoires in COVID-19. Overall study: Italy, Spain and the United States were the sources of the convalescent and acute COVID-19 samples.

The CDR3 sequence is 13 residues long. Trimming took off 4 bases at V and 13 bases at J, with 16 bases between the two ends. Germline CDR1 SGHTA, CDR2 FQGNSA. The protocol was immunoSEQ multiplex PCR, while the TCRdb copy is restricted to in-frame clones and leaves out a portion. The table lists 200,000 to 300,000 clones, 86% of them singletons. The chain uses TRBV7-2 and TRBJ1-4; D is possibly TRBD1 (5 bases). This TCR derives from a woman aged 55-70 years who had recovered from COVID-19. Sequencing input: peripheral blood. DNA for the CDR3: TGTGCCAGCAGCTCAGGGACTTTCGGGGGACTGTTTTTT. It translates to CASSSGTFGGLFF. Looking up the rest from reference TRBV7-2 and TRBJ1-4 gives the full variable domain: GAGVSQSPSNKVTEKGKDVELRCDPISGHTALYWYRQSLGQGLEFLIYFQGNSAPDKSGLPSDRFSAERTGGSVSTLTIQRTQQEDSAVYLCASSSGTFGGLFFGSGTQLSVL.